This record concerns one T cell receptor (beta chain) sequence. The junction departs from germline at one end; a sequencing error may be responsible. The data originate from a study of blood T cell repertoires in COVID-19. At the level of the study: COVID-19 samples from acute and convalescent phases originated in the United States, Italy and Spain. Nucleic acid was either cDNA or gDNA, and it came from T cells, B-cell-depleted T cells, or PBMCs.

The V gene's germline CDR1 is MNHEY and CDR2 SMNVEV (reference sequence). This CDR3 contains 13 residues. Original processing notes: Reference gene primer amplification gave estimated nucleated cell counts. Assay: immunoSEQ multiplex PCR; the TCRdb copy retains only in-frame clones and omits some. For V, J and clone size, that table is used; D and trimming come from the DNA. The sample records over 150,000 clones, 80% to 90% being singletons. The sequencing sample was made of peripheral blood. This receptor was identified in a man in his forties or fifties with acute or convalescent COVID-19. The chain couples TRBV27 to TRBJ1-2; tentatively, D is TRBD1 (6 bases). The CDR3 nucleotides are TGTGCCAGCAGTTTAGAGCAGGGGTATGCCTACACCTTC. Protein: CASSLEQGYAYTF.